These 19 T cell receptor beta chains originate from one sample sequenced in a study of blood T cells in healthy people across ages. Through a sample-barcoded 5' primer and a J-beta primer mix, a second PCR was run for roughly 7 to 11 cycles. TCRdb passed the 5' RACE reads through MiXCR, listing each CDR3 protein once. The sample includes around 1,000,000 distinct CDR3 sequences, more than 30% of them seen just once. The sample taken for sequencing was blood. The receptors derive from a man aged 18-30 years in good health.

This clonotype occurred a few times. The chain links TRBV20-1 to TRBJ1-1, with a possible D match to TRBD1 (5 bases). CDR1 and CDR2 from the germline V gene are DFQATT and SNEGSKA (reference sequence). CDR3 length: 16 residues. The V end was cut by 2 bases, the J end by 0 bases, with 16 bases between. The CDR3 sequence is CSARRVRGTVNTEAFF. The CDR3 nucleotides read TGCAGTGCTAGAAGGGTGCGGGGGACGGTGAACACTGAAGCTTTCTTT.

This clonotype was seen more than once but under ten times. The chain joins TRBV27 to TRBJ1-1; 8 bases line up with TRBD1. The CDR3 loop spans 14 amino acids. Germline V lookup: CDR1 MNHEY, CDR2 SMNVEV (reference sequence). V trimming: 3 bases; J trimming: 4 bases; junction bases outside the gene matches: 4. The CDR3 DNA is TGTGCCAGCAGTTTGTCCAGGGGGCTCACTGAAGCTTTCTTT. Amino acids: CASSLSRGLTEAFF.

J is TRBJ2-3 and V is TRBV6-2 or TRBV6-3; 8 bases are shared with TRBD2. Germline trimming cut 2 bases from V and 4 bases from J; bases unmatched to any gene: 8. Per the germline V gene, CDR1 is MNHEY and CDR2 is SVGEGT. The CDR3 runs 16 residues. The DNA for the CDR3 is TGTGCCAGCAGTTACGGGGGGACTAGTCCCCCAGATACGCAGTATTTT. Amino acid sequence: CASSYGGTSPPDTQYF.

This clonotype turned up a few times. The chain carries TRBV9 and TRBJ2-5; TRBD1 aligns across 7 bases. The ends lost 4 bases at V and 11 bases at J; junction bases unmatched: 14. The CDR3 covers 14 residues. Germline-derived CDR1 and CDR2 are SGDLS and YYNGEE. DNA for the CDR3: TGTGCCAGCAGCTCCCGGGACAGTATGAATGAGCAGTACTTC. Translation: CASSSRDSMNEQYF.

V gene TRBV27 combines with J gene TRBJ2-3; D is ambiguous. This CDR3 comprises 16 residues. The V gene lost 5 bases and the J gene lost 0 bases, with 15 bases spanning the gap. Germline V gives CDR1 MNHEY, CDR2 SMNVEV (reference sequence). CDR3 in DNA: TGTGCCAGCAGTCCCCGGACGAGAACTAGCACAGATACGCAGTATTTT. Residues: CASSPRTRTSTDTQYF.

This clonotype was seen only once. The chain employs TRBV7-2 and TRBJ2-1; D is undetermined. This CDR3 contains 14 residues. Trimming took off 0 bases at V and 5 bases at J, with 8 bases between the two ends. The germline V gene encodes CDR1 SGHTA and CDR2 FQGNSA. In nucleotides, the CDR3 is TGTGCCAGCAGCTTAGCGGGCCATCACAATGAGCAGTTCTTC. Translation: CASSLAGHHNEQFF. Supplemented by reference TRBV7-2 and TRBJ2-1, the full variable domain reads GAGVSQSPSNKVTEKGKDVELRCDPISGHTALYWYRQSLGQGLEFLIYFQGNSAPDKSGLPSDRFSAERTGGSVSTLTIQRTQQEDSAVYLCASSLAGHHNEQFFGPGTRLTVL.

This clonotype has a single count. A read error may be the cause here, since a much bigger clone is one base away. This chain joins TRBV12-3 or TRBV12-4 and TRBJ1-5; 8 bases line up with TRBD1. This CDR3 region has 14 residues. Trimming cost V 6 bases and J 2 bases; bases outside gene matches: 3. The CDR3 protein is CASRRQGRNQPQHF. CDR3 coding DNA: TGTGCCAGCAGGAGACAGGGGCGCAATCAGCCCCAGCATTTT.

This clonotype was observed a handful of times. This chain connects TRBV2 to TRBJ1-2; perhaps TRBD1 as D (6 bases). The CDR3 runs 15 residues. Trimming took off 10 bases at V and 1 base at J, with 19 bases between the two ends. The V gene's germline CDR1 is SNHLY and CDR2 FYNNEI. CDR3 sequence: CANLPPGTINYGYTF. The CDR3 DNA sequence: TGTGCCAACCTACCCCCCGGGACAATTAACTATGGCTACACCTTC.

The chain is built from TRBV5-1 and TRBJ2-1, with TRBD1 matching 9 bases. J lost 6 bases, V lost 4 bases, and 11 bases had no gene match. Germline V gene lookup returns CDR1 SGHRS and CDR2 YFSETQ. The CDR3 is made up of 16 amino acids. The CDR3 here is CASSSTGQGTPNEQFF. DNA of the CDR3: TGCGCCAGCAGCAGCACCGGACAGGGGACCCCCAATGAGCAGTTCTTC.

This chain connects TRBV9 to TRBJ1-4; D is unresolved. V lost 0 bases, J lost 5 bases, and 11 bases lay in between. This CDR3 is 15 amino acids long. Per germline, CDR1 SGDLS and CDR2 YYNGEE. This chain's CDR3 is CASSVAADWNEKLFF. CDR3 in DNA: TGTGCCAGCAGCGTAGCGGCAGACTGGAATGAAAAACTGTTTTTT.

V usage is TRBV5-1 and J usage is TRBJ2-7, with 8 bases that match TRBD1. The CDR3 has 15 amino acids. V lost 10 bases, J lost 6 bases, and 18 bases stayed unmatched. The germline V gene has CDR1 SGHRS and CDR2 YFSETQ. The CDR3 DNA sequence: TGCGCCCGCGACCAGGGGCCAGGGGGCGTTTGCGAGCAGTACTTC. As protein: CARDQGPGGVCEQYF.

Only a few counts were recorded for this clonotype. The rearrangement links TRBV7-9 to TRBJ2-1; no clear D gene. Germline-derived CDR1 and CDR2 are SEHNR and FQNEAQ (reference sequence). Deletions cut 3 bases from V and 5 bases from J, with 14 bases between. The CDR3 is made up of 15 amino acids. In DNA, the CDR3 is TGTGCCAGCAGCTTCTCTACTAACCACGACAATGAGCAGTTCTTC. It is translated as CASSFSTNHDNEQFF.

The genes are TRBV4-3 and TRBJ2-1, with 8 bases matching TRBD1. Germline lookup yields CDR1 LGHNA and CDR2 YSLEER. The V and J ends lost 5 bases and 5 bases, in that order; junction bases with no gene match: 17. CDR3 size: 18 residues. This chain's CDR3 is CASSGVAGTGVIDNEQFF. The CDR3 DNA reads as TGCGCCAGCAGCGGAGTCGCAGGGACAGGCGTAATAGACAATGAGCAGTTCTTC.

CDR3 protein: CASIPFPDRGVYGYTF. CDR3 bases: TGTGCCAGCATCCCTTTTCCGGACAGGGGAGTTTATGGCTACACCTTC. The chain couples TRBV12-3 or TRBV12-4 to TRBJ1-2; 9 positions match TRBD1. This CDR3 is built from 16 residues. With 7 bases clipped from V and 5 bases from J, the junction kept 14 bases outside the gene matches.

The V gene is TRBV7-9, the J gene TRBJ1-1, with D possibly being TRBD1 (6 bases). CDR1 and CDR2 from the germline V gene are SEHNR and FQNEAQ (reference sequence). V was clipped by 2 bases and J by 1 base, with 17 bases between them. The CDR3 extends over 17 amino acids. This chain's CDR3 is CASSLTGAAISNTEAFF. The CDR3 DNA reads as TGTGCCAGCAGCTTAACGGGGGCAGCCATTTCGAACACTGAAGCTTTCTTT.

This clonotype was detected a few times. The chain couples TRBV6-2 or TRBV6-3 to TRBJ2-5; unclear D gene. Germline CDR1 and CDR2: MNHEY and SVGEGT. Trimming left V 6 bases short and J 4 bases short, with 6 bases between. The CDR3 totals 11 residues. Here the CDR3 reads CASRIGETQYF. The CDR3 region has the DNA TGTGCCAGCAGAATAGGAGAGACCCAGTACTTC.

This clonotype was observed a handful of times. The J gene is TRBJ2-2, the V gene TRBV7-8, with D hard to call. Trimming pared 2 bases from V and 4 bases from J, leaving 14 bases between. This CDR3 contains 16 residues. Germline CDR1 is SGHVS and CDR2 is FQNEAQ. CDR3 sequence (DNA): TGTGCCAGCAGCTTAAACCGTGTCCGAGGCACCGGGGAGCTGTTTTTT. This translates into CASSLNRVRGTGELFF.

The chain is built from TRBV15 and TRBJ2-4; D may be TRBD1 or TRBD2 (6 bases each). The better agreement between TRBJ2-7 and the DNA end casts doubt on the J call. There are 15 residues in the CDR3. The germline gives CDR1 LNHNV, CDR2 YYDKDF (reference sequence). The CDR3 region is CATSRVRGAVYEQYF. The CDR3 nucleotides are TGTGCCACCAGCAGAGTAAGGGGGGCAGTCTACGAGCAGTACTTC.

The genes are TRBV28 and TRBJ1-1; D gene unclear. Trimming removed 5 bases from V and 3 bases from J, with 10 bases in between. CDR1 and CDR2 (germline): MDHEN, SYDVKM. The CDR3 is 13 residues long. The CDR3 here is CASSPPSHTEAFF. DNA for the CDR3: TGTGCCAGCAGTCCCCCTTCGCACACTGAAGCTTTCTTT.